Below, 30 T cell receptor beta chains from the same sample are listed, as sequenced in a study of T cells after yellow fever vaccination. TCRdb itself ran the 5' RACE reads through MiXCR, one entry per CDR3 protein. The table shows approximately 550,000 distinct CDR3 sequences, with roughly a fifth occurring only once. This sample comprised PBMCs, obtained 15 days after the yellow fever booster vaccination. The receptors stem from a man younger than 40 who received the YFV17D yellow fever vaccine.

CDR3 DNA: TGTGCCAGCAGCCCTGCCCCGGGACTCAGCTCCTACAATGAGCAGTTCTTC. Translating gives CASSPAPGLSSYNEQFF. The rearrangement uses TRBV5-4 and TRBJ2-1; maybe TRBD2 (6 bases). The CDR3 is made up of 17 amino acids. Germline CDR1 SGHNT, CDR2 YYREEE (reference sequence). V lost 4 bases, J lost 0 bases, and 17 bases lay in between.

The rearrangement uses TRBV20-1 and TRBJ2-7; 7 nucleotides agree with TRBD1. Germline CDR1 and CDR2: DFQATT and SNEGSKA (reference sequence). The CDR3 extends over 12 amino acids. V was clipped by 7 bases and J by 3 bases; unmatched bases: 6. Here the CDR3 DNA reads TGCAGTGGAGACAGGGCGAACTACGAGCAGTACTTC. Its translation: CSGDRANYEQYF.

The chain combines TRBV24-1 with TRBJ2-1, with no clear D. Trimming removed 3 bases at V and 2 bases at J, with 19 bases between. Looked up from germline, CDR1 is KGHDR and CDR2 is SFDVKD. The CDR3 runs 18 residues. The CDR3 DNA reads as TGTGCCACCAGTGATCTACAACATCGCCCCGGAGCCTACAATGAGCAGTTCTTC. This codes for CATSDLQHRPGAYNEQFF.

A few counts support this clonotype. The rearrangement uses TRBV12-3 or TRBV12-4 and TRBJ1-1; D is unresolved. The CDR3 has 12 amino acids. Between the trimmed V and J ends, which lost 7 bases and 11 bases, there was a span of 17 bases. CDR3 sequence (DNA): TGTGCCAGCACCCTCAGAGGCCCTCAGGCTTTCTTT. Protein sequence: CASTLRGPQAFF.

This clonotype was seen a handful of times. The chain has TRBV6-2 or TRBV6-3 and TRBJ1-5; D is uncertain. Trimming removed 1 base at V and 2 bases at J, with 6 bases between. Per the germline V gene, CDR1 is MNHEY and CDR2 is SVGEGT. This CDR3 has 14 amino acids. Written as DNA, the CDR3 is TGTGCCAGCAGTTACTACGGGGGCAATCAGCCCCAGCATTTT. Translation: CASSYYGGNQPQHF.

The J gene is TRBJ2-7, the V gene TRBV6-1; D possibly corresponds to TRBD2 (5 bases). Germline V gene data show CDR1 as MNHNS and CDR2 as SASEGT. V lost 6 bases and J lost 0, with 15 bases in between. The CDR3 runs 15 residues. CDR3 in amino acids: CASRESGTSSYEQYF. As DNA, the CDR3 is TGTGCCAGCAGAGAGAGCGGCACAAGCTCCTACGAGCAGTACTTC.

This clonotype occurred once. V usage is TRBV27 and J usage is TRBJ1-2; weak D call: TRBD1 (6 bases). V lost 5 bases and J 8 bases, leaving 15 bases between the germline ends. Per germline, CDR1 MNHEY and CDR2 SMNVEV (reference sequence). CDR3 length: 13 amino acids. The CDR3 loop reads CASSPGHPEGYTF. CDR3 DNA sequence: TGTGCCAGCAGTCCGGGACACCCGGAAGGCTACACCTTC.

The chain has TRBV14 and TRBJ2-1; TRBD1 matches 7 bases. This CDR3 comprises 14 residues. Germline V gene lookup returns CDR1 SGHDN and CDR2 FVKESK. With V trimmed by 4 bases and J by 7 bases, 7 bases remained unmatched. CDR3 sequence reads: CASSPTGVMNEQFF. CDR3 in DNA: TGTGCCAGCAGCCCCACAGGGGTGATGAATGAGCAGTTCTTC.

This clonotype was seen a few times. CDR3 sequence: CASSETGTPYNEQFF. The CDR3 region has the DNA TGTGCCAGCAGTGAAACCGGGACCCCCTACAATGAGCAGTTCTTC. The chain has TRBV25-1 and TRBJ2-1; D tentatively reads TRBD1 or TRBD2 (5 bases each). This CDR3 contains 15 residues. V lost 2 bases and J 2 bases, leaving 10 bases between the germline ends. The germline V gene has CDR1 MGHDK and CDR2 SYGVNS.

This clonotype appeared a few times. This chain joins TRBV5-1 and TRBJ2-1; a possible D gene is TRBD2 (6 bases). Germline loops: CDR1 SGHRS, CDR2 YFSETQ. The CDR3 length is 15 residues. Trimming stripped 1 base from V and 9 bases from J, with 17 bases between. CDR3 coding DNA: TGCGCCAGCAGCTTGCTAGGTCTAGCGACGAGTGAGCAGTTCTTC. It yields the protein CASSLLGLATSEQFF.

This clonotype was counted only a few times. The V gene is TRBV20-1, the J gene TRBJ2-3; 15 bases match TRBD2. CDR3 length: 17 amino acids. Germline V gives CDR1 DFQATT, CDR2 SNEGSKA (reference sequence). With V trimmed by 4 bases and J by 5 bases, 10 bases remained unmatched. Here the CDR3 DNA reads TGCAGTGCTACCGCAGCCGGGACTAGCGGGAGGATAGATACGCAGTATTTT. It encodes CSATAAGTSGRIDTQYF.

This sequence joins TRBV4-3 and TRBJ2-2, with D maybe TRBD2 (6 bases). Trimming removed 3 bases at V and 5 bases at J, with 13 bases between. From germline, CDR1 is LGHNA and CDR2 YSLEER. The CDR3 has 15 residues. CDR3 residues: CASSQRGSQTGELFF. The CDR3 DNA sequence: TGCGCCAGCAGCCAGCGGGGCAGTCAGACCGGGGAGCTGTTTTTT.

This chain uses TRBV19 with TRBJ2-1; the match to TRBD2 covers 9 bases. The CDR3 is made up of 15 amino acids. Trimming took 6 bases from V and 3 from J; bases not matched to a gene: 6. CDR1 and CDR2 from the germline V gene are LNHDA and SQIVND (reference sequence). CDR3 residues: CASRSSGINYNEQFF. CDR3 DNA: TGTGCCAGTAGGTCTAGCGGGATAAACTACAATGAGCAGTTCTTC.

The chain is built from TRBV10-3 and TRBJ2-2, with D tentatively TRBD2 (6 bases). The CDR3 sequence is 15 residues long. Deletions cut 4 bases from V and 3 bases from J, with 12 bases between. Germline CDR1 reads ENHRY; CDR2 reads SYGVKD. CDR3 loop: CAISGGVEYTGELFF. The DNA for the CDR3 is TGTGCCATCAGTGGGGGGGTCGAGTACACCGGGGAGCTGTTTTTT.

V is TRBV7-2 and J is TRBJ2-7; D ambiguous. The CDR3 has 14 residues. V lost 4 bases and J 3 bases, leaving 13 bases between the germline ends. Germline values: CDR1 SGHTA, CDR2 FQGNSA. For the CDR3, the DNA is TGTGCCAGCAGCTCCCGATATTCGCGCTACGAGCAGTACTTC. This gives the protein CASSSRYSRYEQYF.

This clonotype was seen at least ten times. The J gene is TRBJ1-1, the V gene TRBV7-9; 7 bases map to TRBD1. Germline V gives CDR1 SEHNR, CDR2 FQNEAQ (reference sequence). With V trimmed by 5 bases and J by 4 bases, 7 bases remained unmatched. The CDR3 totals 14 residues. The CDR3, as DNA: TGTGCCAGCAGCGAGGGACAGCAGGGCACTGAAGCTTTCTTT. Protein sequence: CASSEGQQGTEAFF.

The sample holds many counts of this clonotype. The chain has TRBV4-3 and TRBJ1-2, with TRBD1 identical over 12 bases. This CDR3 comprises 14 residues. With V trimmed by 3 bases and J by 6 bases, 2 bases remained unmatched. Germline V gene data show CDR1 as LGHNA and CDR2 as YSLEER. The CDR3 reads CASSHGTGGHGYTF. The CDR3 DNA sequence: TGCGCCAGCAGCCACGGGACAGGGGGCCATGGCTACACCTTC.

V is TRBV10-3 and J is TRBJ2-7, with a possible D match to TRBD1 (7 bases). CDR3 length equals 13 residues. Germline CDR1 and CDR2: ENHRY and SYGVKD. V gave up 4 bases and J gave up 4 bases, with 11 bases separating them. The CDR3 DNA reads TGTGCCATCAGTGTTGCGGGACAGTACGAGCAGTACTTC. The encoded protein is CAISVAGQYEQYF.

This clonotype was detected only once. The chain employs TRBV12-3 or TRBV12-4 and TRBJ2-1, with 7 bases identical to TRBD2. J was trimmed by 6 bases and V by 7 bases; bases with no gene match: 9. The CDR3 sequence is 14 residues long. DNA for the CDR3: TGTGCCAGCAAAAGGGAGGGCCATTTCAATGAGCAGTTCTTC. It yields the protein CASKREGHFNEQFF.

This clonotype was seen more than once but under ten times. In DNA form, the CDR3 reads TGTGCCAGCAGTTTATGGAGGGATGAGCAGTTCTTC. Its translation: CASSLWRDEQFF. This chain joins TRBV28 and TRBJ2-1; tentatively, D is TRBD2 (5 bases). Germline CDR1 is MDHEN and CDR2 is SYDVKM. Trimming took 0 bases from V and 8 from J, leaving 5 bases between them. The length of the CDR3 is 12 residues.

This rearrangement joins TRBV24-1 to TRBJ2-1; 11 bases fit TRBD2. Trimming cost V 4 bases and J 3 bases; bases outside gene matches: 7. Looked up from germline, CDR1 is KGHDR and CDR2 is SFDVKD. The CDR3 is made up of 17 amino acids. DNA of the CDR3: TGTGCCACCAGTGACCAAGTAGCGGGAGGGGGCTACAATGAGCAGTTCTTC. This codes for CATSDQVAGGGYNEQFF.

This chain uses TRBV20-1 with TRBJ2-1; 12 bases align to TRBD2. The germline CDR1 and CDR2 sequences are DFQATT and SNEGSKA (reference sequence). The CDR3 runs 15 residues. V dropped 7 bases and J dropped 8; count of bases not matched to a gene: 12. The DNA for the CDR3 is TGCAGTGACCGCCACCTAGCGGGAGGGTGGGATGAGCAGTTCTTC. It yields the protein CSDRHLAGGWDEQFF.

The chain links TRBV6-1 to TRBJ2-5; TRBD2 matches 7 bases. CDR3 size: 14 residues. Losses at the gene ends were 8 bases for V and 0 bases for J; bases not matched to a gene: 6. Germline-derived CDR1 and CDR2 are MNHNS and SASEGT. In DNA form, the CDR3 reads TGTGCCAGCGGCACAGCGGGGAACCAAGAGACCCAGTACTTC. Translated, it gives CASGTAGNQETQYF.

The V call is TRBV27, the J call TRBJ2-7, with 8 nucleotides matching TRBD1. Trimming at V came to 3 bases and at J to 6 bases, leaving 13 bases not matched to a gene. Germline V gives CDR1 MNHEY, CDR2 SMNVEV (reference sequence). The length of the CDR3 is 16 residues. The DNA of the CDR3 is TGTGCCAGCAGTTTGGGGACCGGGACAGGAACGGGCGAGCAGTACTTC. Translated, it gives CASSLGTGTGTGEQYF.

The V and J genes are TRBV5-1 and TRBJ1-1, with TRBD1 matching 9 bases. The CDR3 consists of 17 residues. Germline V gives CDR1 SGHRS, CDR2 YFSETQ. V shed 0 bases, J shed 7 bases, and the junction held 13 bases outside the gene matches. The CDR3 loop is CASSLAGVNRGQVEAFF. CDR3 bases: TGCGCCAGCAGCTTGGCCGGGGTAAACAGGGGGCAGGTTGAAGCTTTCTTT. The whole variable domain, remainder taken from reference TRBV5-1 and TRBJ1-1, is KAGVTQTPRYLIKTRGQQVTLSCSPISGHRSVSWYQQTPGQGLQFLFEYFSETQRNKGNFPGRFSGRQFSNSRSEMNVSTLELGDSALYLCASSLAGVNRGQVEAFFGQGTRLTVV.

CDR3 bases: TGTGCCCAGGGGGAGAATGGCTACACCTTC. As protein: CAQGENGYTF. This chain connects TRBV7-2 to TRBJ1-2; TRBD1 matches 7 bases. Germline assignment: CDR1 SGHTA and CDR2 FQGNSA. The J segment lost 6 bases and the V segment lost 11 bases, leaving 3 bases of the junction unmatched. The CDR3 is made up of 10 amino acids. The full variable domain, completed using reference TRBV7-2 and TRBJ1-2, is GAGVSQSPSNKVTEKGKDVELRCDPISGHTALYWYRQSLGQGLEFLIYFQGNSAPDKSGLPSDRFSAERTGGSVSTLTIQRTQQEDSAVYLCAQGENGYTFGSGTRLTVV.

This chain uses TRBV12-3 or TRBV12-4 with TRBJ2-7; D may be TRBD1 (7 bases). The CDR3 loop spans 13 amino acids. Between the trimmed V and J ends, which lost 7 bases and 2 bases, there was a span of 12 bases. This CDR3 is CASIPGGPYEQYF. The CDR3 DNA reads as TGTGCCAGCATCCCAGGGGGGCCCTACGAGCAGTACTTC.

CDR3 loop: CASSFGGTKTYEQYF. CDR3 sequence (DNA): TGTGCCAGCAGTTTCGGCGGGACTAAAACCTACGAGCAGTACTTC. The V call is TRBV28, the J call TRBJ2-7; 7 bases align to TRBD2. This CDR3 spans 15 amino acids. Germline trimming cut 3 bases from V and 2 bases from J; bases unmatched to any gene: 7. Germline CDR1 is MDHEN and CDR2 is SYDVKM.

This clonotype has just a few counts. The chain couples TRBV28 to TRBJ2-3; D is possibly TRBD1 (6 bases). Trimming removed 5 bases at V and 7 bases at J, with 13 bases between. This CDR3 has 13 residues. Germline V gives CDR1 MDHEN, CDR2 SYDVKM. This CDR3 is CASSPGGKNTQYF. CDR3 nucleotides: TGTGCCAGCAGTCCTGGGGGCAAGAATACGCAGTATTTT.

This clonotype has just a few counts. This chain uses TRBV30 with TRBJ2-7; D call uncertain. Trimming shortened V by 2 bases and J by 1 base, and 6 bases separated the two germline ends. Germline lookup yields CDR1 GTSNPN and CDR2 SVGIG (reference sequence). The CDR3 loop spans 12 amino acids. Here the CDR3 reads CAWSQSSYEQYF. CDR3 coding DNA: TGTGCCTGGAGTCAGAGTTCCTACGAGCAGTACTTC.